The present T cell receptor (beta chain) was sequenced within a study of shared clonotypes between healthy human individuals. Study summary: Per-donor plates numbered three CD4 naive, three CD4 memory, two CD8 naive and one CD8 memory.

The table came from immunoSEQ multiplex PCR; TCRdb's copy has only in-frame clones and leaves some out. The sample carries around 550,000 clones, approximately 95% recorded once. CDR3 length: 14 residues. The germline V gene has CDR1 WSHSY and CDR2 SAAADI. The ends were cut back, 0 bases at V and 3 bases at J, with 9 bases in the middle. The source material was naive CD4+ T cells sorted from blood. Subset denoted: CD45RA+ positively selected. The clonotype comes from a woman in her twenties or thirties in good health. This sequence joins TRBV10-2 and TRBJ2-7; D possibly uses TRBD1 or TRBD2 (5 bases each). The chain's CDR3 is CASSESRGIYEQYF. The DNA of the CDR3 is TGCGCCAGCAGTGAGTCGAGGGGAATCTACGAGCAGTACTTC.